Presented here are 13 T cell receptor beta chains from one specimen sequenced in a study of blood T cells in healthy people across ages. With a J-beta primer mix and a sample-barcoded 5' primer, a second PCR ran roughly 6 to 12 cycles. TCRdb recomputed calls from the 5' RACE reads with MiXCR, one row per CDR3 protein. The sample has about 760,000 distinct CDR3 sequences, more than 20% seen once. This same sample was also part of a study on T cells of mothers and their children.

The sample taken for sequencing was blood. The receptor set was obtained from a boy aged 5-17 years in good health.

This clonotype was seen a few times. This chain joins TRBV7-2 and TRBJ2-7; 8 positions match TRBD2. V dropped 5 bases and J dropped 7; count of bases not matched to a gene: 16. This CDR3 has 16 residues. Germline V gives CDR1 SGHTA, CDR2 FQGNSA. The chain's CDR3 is CASSGTTSGRSGEQYF. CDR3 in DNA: TGTGCCAGCAGCGGCACCACCAGCGGGAGATCGGGAGAGCAGTACTTC.

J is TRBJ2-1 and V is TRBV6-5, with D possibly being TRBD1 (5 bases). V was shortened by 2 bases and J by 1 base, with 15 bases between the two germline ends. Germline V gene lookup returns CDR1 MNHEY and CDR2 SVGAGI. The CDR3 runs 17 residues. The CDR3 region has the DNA TGTGCCAGCAGTTACAACCTCCAGGGAAAATCCTACAATGAGCAGTTCTTC. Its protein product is CASSYNLQGKSYNEQFF.

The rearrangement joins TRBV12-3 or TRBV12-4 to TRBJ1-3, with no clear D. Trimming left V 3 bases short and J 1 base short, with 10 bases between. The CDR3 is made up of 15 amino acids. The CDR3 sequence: CASSFRTSSGNTIYF. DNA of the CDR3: TGTGCCAGCAGTTTTCGGACTTCATCTGGAAACACCATATATTTT.

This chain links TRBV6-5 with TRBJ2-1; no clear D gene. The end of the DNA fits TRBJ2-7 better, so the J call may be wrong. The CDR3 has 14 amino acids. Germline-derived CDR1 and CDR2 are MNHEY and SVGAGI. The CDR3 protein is CASKIRPYSYEQYF. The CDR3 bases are TGTGCCAGCAAAATCAGGCCGTACTCCTACGAGCAGTACTTC.

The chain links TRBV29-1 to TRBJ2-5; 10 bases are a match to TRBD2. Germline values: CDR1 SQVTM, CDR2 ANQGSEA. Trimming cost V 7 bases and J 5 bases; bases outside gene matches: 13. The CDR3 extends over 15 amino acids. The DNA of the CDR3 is TGCAGCGGCCGGCTAGCGGGAGATATTTCGGAGACCCAGTACTTC. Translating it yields CSGRLAGDISETQYF.

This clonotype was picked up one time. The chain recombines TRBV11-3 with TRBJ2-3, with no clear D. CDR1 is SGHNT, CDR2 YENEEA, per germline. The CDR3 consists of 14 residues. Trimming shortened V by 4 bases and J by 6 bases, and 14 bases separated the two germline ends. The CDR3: CASSSRLDRDTQYF. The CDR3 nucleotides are TGTGCCAGCAGCTCTCGACTCGATAGGGATACGCAGTATTTT.

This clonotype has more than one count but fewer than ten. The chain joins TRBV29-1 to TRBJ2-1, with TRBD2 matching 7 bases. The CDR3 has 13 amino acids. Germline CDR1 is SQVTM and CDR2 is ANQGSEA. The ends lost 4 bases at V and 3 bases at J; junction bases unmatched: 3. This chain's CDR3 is CSVVGGYYNEQFF. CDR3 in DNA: TGCAGCGTTGTGGGGGGGTACTACAATGAGCAGTTCTTC.

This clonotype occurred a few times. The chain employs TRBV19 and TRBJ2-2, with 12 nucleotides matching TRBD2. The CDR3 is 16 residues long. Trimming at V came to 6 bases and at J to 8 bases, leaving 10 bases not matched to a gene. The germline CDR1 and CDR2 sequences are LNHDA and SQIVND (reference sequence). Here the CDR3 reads CASSQLAGGFGGELFF. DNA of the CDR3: TGTGCCAGTAGCCAACTAGCGGGGGGCTTTGGGGGGGAGCTGTTTTTT.

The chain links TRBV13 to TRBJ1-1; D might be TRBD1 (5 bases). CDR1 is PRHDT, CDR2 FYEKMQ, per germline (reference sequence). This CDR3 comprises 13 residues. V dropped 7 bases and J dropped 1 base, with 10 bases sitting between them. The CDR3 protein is CASTWDENTEAFF. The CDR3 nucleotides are TGTGCCAGCACCTGGGACGAGAACACTGAAGCTTTCTTT.

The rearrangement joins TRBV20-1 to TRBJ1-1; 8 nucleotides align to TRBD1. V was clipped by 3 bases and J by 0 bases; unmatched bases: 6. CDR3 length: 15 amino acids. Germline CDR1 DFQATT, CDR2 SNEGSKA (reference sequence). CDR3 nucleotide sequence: TGCAGTGCTAGGCCCCCAGGGGGCATGAACACTGAAGCTTTCTTT. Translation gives CSARPPGGMNTEAFF.

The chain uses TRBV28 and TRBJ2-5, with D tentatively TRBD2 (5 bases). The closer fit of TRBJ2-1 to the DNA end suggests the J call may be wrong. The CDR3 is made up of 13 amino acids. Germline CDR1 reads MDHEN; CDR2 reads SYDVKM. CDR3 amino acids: CASSFQLGNEQFF. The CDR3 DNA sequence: TGTGCCAGCAGTTTCCAACTAGGCAATGAGCAGTTCTTC.

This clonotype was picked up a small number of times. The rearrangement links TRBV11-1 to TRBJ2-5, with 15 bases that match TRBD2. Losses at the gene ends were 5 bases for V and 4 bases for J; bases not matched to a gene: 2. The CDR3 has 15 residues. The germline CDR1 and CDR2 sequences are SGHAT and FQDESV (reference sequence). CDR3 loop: CASSEGLAGGETQYF. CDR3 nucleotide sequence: TGTGCCAGCAGCGAGGGACTAGCGGGGGGAGAGACCCAGTACTTC. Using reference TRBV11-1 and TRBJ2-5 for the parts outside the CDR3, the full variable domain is EAEVAQSPRYKITEKSQAVAFWCDPISGHATLYWYRQILGQGPELLVQFQDESVVDDSQLPKDRFSAERLKGVDSTLKIQPAELGDSAMYLCASSEGLAGGETQYFGPGTRLLVL.

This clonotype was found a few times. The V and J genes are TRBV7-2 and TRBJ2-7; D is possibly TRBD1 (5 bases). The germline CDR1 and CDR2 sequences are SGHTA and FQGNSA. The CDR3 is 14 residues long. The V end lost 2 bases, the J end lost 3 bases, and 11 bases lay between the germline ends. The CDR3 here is CASSLRTPLYEQYF. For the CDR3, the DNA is TGTGCCAGCAGCTTAAGGACACCACTCTACGAGCAGTACTTC.